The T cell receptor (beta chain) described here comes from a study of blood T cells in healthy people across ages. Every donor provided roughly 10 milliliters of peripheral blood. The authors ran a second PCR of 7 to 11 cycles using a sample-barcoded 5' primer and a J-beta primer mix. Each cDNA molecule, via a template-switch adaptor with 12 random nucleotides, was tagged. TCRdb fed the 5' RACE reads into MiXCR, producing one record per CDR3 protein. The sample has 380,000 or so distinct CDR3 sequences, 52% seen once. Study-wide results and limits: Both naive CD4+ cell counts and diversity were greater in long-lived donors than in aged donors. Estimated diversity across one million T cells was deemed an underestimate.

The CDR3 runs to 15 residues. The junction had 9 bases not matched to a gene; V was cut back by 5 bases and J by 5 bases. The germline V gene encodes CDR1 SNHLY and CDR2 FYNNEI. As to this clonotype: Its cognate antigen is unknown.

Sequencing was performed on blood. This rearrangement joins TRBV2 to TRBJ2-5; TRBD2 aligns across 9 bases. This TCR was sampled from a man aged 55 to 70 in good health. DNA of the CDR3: TGTGCCAGCAGTTATATGGGACTAGCATTGGAGACCCAGTACTTC. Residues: CASSYMGLALETQYF.